A single sample gave rise to the 12 T cell receptor beta chains below, sequenced in a study of CD8+ T cells in alopecia areata. Treatment denoted: oral pan-JAK inhibitor, 5-10 mg twice daily. Following RNA extraction, reverse transcription yielded cDNA that acted as the sequencing template. The assay was immunoSEQ multiplex PCR, and TCRdb's table has in-frame clones only and misses some. Of 150,000 to 250,000 clones detected, 50% to 60% appear once; the ten largest clones hold 3% to 3.5%. The sample was CD4+ T cells sorted from blood, taken at week 4, from a patient treated with tofacitinib. The receptors originated from a human donor with alopecia areata.

This CDR3 is CASSSDRGQWDGYTF. As DNA, the CDR3 is TGTGCCAGCAGCTCTGACAGGGGGCAATGGGATGGCTACACCTTC. This chain uses TRBV11-2 with TRBJ1-2, with 10 bases fitting TRBD1. The CDR3 loop spans 15 amino acids. Germline CDR1 and CDR2: SGHAT and FQNNGV. J lost 6 bases, V lost 4 bases, and 8 bases had no gene match. Variable domain in full (rest from reference TRBV11-2 and TRBJ1-2): EAGVAQSPRYKIIEKRQSVAFWCNPISGHATLYWYQQILGQGPKLLIQFQNNGVVDDSQLPKDRFSAERLKGVDSTLKIQPAKLEDSAVYLCASSSDRGQWDGYTFGSGTRLTVV.

The chain employs TRBV27 and TRBJ1-6; TRBD1 is a possible D gene (5 bases). CDR1 is MNHEY, CDR2 SMNVEV, per germline (reference sequence). CDR3 length: 15 amino acids. V was cut by 0 bases and J by 6 bases, with 9 bases left in between. This CDR3 is CASSLSTRGNSPLHF. As DNA, the CDR3 is TGTGCCAGCAGTTTATCGACGAGGGGTAATTCACCCCTCCACTTT.

The chain carries TRBV5-1 and TRBJ2-2; tentatively, D is TRBD1 (5 bases). The CDR3 length is 15 residues. V shed 1 base and J shed 1 base, with 8 bases lying between them. CDR1 and CDR2 (germline): SGHRS, YFSETQ. The CDR3, as DNA: TGCGCCAGCAGCTTGTCCCAGGGGAACACCGGGGAGCTGTTTTTT. Translation gives CASSLSQGNTGELFF.

The rearrangement links TRBV10-3 to TRBJ2-7; the D gene is possibly TRBD2 (6 bases). The CDR3 covers 14 residues. In germline, CDR1 is ENHRY, CDR2 SYGVKD. The V and J ends lost 3 bases and 0 bases respectively, with 9 bases between them. CDR3 loop: CAISERGASYEQYF. The CDR3 bases are TGTGCCATCAGTGAACGCGGGGCCTCCTACGAGCAGTACTTC.

This clone appeared a few times. As DNA, the CDR3 is TGTGCCAGCAGCTCAACAGCAGGGAGGGGCACCGGGGAGCTGTTTTTT. It specifies CASSSTAGRGTGELFF. The chain carries TRBV7-6 and TRBJ2-2, with TRBD2 identical over 7 bases. The J segment lost 4 bases and the V segment lost 4 bases, leaving 9 bases of the junction unmatched. The germline V gene encodes CDR1 SGHVS and CDR2 FNYEAQ. This CDR3 spans 16 amino acids.

Here the CDR3 DNA reads TGTGCCACCAGCAGAGCAGGGATCACCGGGGAGCTGTTTTTT. Its translation is CATSRAGITGELFF. This rearrangement joins TRBV15 to TRBJ2-2; a possible D gene is TRBD1 (5 bases). V lost 1 base, J lost 4 bases, and 7 bases lay in between. Germline CDR1 LNHNV, CDR2 YYDKDF (reference sequence). CDR3 length: 14 residues. The full variable domain, its missing parts supplied by reference TRBV15 and TRBJ2-2, is DAMVIQNPRYQVTQFGKPVTLSCSQTLNHNVMYWYQQKSSQAPKLLFHYYDKDFNNEADTPDNFQSRRPNTSFCFLDIRSPGLGDTAMYLCATSRAGITGELFFGEGSRLTVL.

This rearrangement joins TRBV7-9 to TRBJ2-7; D tentatively reads TRBD1 or TRBD2 (7 bases each). CDR3 size: 13 residues. The V end was cut by 9 bases, the J end by 4 bases, with 16 bases between. CDR1 is SEHNR, CDR2 FQNEAQ, per germline (reference sequence). The CDR3 reads CASIRQGGYEQYF. CDR3 in DNA: TGTGCCAGTATACGACAGGGAGGGTACGAGCAGTACTTC.

A single count supports this clone. The CDR3 nucleotides read TGTGCCAGCAGCTTAGTACGAGCGGGTACCTACGAGCAGTACTTC. It is translated as CASSLVRAGTYEQYF. The V and J genes are TRBV11-2 and TRBJ2-7; weak D call: TRBD2 (6 bases). V was shortened by 1 base and J by 2 bases, with 12 bases between the two germline ends. Looked up from germline, CDR1 is SGHAT and CDR2 is FQNNGV. The CDR3 is made up of 15 amino acids. Supplemented by reference TRBV11-2 and TRBJ2-7, the full variable domain reads EAGVAQSPRYKIIEKRQSVAFWCNPISGHATLYWYQQILGQGPKLLIQFQNNGVVDDSQLPKDRFSAERLKGVDSTLKIQPAKLEDSAVYLCASSLVRAGTYEQYFGPGTRLTVT.

CDR3 region: CAWRASGFVGKLFF. CDR3 nucleotide sequence: TGTGCCTGGAGGGCATCGGGGTTTGTTGGAAAACTGTTTTTT. This chain joins TRBV30 and TRBJ1-4; unclear D gene. The CDR3 loop spans 14 amino acids. V lost 3 bases, J lost 10 bases, and 18 bases lay in between. Germline CDR1 GTSNPN, CDR2 SVGIG (reference sequence).

The chain employs TRBV28 and TRBJ1-4; D is uncertain. Germline CDR1 reads MDHEN; CDR2 reads SYDVKM. The germline V and J ends were trimmed by 1 base and 5 bases, with 8 bases remaining between them. This CDR3 comprises 14 residues. For the CDR3, the DNA is TGTGCCAGCAGTTTATCACAGCCGAATGAAAAACTGTTTTTT. Its translation is CASSLSQPNEKLFF.

Points on this clone: Compared with germline, one end of the junction differs, possibly owing to a read error. This chain joins TRBV7-7 and TRBJ2-2, with 10 bases identical to TRBD1. The CDR3 totals 15 residues. Germline V gene sequence: CDR1 SSHAT, CDR2 FNYEAQ (reference sequence). In DNA, the CDR3 is TGTGCTAGCATTCTGACAGGGGGCTACACCGGGGAGCTGTTTTTT. Protein product: CASILTGGYTGELFF.

The V gene is TRBV7-9, the J gene TRBJ1-3, with D unresolved. Germline V gene sequence: CDR1 SEHNR, CDR2 FQNEAQ (reference sequence). V dropped 11 bases and J dropped 4 bases, with 15 bases sitting between them. This CDR3 has 13 amino acids. For the CDR3, the DNA is TGTGCCTACGCCCTTCAGGAAGGAAACACCATATATTTT. Amino acid sequence: CAYALQEGNTIYF.